The TCR beta chain described here comes from a study of blood T cell repertoires in COVID-19. V was pared by 10 bases and J by 6 bases, with 16 bases between. CDR3 length: 13 residues. Germline assignment: CDR1 WSHSY and CDR2 SAAADI. Sequencing used immunoSEQ multiplex PCR; TCRdb keeps in-frame clones, though not all of them. This sample has a few hundred thousand clones, with about nine tenths found just once. The rearrangement links TRBV10-2 to TRBJ1-5, with a tentative D call TRBD1 (6 bases). The origin of this receptor is a woman in her 30s who had recovered from COVID-19. The specimen was PBMCs or T cells enriched from blood (not recorded which). CDR3 nucleotides: TGCGCCACCCGGGAGGGGGAGGTTCAGCCCCAGCATTTT. This encodes CATREGEVQPQHF.